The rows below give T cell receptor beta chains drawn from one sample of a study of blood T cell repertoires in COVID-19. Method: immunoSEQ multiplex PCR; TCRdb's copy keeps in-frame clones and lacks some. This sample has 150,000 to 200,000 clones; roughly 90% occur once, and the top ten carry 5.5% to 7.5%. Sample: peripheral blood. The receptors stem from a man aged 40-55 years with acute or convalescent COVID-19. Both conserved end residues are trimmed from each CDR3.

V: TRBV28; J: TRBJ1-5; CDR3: ASRRQGGNQPQH
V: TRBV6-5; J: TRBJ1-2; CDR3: ASSYSGAEGYT
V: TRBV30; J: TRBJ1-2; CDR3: AWSLKQINYGYT
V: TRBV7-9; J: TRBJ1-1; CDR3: ASSFQGATEAF
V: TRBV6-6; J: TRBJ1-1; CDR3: ASRNRQGAVNTEAF
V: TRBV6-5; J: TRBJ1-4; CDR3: ASSFRVAEKLF
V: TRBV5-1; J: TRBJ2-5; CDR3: ASSFTVGAGQETQY
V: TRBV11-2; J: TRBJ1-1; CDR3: ASSYQLGSAEAF
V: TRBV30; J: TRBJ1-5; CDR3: AWSRQGGQPQH
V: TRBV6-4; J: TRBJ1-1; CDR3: ASSATLQGVAF
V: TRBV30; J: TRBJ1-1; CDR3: AWNPETGVDTEAF
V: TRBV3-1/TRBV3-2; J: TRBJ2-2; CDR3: ASSQEALGRVANTGELF
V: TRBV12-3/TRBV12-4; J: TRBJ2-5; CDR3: ASSLSGVETQY
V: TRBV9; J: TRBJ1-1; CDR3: ASSGEGSRGTEAF
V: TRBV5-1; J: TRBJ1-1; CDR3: ASRPGSTGTEAF
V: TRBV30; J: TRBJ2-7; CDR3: AWTTGVEQY
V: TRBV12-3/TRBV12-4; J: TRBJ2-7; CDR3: ASSIDSYEQY
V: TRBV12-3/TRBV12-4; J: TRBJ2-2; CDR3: ASRTGGVGELF
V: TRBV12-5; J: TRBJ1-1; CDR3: ASGTYRVRGETEAF
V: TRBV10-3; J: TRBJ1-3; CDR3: AISPQLSSGNTIY
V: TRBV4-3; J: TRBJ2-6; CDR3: ASSSGGASGANVLT
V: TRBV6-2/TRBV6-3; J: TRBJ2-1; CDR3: ASSWAGGRNEQF
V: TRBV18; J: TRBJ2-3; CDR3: ASSPRSTGGGDTQY
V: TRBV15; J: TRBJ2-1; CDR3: ATGGSNSYNEQF
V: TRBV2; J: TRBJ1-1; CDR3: ASSVGGAFTEAF
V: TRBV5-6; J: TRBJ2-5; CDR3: ASSPGNPLAGGLETQY
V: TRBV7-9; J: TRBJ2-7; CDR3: ASSPGLAGEQY
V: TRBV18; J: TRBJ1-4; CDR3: ASSPEAVITNEKLF
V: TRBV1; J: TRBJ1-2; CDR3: TSSPYDNYGYT
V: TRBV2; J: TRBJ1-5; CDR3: ASSEPGDPNQPQH
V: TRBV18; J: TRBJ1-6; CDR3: ASSLEVVDSPLH
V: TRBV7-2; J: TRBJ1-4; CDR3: ASSLASAEANEKLF
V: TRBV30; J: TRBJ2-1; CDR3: AWSLQAGRSYNEQF